Below are 30 T cell receptor beta chains sequenced from a single sample in a study of radiotherapy plus CTLA-4 blockade in lung cancer (dated by TCRdb to 2016 to 2019). The library was obtained by the immunoSEQ multiplex PCR assay. TCRdb retrieved this table from immuneACCESS and kept in-frame rearrangements only. Not all clones are present; in checked studies, unresolved V genes account for under half, and no reason is known for the remainder. Counted in this sample were 45,000 to 55,000 clones; around 77% of them appeared once. The ten largest account for 11% of the sample. The sequencing used peripheral blood, collected from a patient treated with radiotherapy plus ipilimumab. These receptors came from a human donor with non-small cell lung cancer who had stable disease on radiotherapy plus ipilimumab.

The chain links TRBV9 to TRBJ2-5, with 9 bases fitting TRBD1. V shed 3 bases and J 9 bases; nucleotides not matched to a gene: 9. The CDR3 spans 14 residues. In germline, CDR1 is SGDLS, CDR2 YYNGEE. CDR3 sequence: CASSAGTGRVAQYF. Written as DNA, the CDR3 is TGTGCCAGCAGCGCCGGGACAGGGAGGGTGGCCCAGTACTTC.

This clone was recorded once. Other DNA sequences in the sample encode the same CDR3. The chain couples TRBV27 to TRBJ2-1, with 10 bases matching TRBD2. Trimming took 6 bases from V and 2 from J; bases not matched to a gene: 1. The CDR3 is made up of 14 amino acids. Germline CDR1 reads MNHEY; CDR2 reads SMNVEV (reference sequence). In nucleotides, the CDR3 is TGTGCCAGCAGGAGCGGGGGGGCCTACAATGAGCAGTTCTTC. Translated: CASRSGGAYNEQFF.

This sequence joins TRBV27 and TRBJ2-1; TRBD2 aligns across 7 bases. Germline V lookup: CDR1 MNHEY, CDR2 SMNVEV (reference sequence). The CDR3 totals 13 residues. V lost 5 bases and J lost 9; bases outside the gene matches: 7. The CDR3, as DNA: TGTGCCAGCAGTCCGGGACTATTTCCTGAGCAGTTCTTC. Translating gives CASSPGLFPEQFF.

The V gene is TRBV18, the J gene TRBJ2-2; D possibly matches TRBD1 or TRBD2 (5 bases each). V gave up 3 bases and J gave up 1 base, with 15 bases separating them. The CDR3 loop spans 17 amino acids. The germline gives CDR1 KGHSH, CDR2 LQKENI. The DNA for the CDR3 is TGTGCCAGCTCACCTTCTGAGGGACGGCTGAACACCGGGGAGCTGTTTTTT. Amino acids: CASSPSEGRLNTGELFF.

This clone was counted between two and nine times. V gene TRBV18 combines with J gene TRBJ2-2, with 7 bases identical to TRBD1. Germline V lookup: CDR1 KGHSH, CDR2 LQKENI. This CDR3 has 18 residues. After removal of 5 bases from V and 0 bases from J, the junction contained 12 bases not matched to a gene. This chain's CDR3 is CASSITPDRVSNTGELFF. The CDR3, as DNA: TGTGCCAGCTCAATAACACCCGACAGGGTATCGAACACCGGGGAGCTGTTTTTT.

The chain has TRBV9 and TRBJ1-1; D call uncertain. Germline values: CDR1 SGDLS, CDR2 YYNGEE. The CDR3 runs to 12 residues. Trimming took off 4 bases at V and 6 bases at J, with 10 bases between the two ends. CDR3 in DNA: TGTGCCAGCAGCACCATAGGCCCTGAAGCTTTCTTT. Translated, it gives CASSTIGPEAFF.

The chain has TRBV9 and TRBJ1-1, with D uncertain. The germline V and J ends were trimmed by 0 bases and 0 bases, with 12 bases remaining between them. Germline assignment: CDR1 SGDLS and CDR2 YYNGEE. The CDR3 covers 16 residues. The CDR3 DNA reads as TGTGCCAGCAGCGTAGGAATCCGATCTGTGAACACTGAAGCTTTCTTT. This sequence encodes CASSVGIRSVNTEAFF.

The V gene is TRBV28, the J gene TRBJ1-6; TRBD1 matches at 10 bases. Germline CDR1 MDHEN, CDR2 SYDVKM. This CDR3 spans 14 amino acids. V shed 6 bases, J shed 6 bases, and the junction held 2 bases outside the gene matches. CDR3 sequence reads: CASRTGGLNSPLHF. Here the CDR3 DNA reads TGTGCCAGCAGGACAGGGGGCCTTAATTCACCCCTCCACTTT.

V usage is TRBV10-1 and J usage is TRBJ1-1, with a weak D call TRBD1 (5 bases). The germline CDR1 and CDR2 sequences are WNHNN and SYGVQD (reference sequence). This CDR3 is 14 amino acids long. V was trimmed by 2 bases and J by 3 bases, leaving 10 bases between them. CDR3 in amino acids: CASSEGGKDTEAFF. CDR3 in DNA: TGCGCCAGCAGTGAGGGGGGGAAGGACACTGAAGCTTTCTTT.

The rearrangement joins TRBV6-6 to TRBJ1-5; D gene unclear. This CDR3 region has 14 residues. Germline V gene lookup returns CDR1 MNHNY and CDR2 SVGAGI (reference sequence). Trimming left V 4 bases short and J 1 base short, with 8 bases between. Here the CDR3 reads CASSFPPSNQPQHF. The CDR3 DNA is TGTGCCAGCAGTTTCCCGCCGAGCAATCAGCCCCAGCATTTT.

The V and J genes are TRBV18 and TRBJ2-5, with D maybe TRBD1 (6 bases). Germline V gives CDR1 KGHSH, CDR2 LQKENI. V dropped 3 bases and J dropped 4 bases, with 15 bases sitting between them. This CDR3 region has 15 residues. This CDR3 reads CASSPREQGGETQYF. The CDR3 region has the DNA TGTGCCAGCTCACCTCGGGAACAGGGCGGAGAGACCCAGTACTTC.

The chain joins TRBV29-1 to TRBJ1-1; the D is unclear. The germline V gene encodes CDR1 SQVTM and CDR2 ANQGSEA. Trimming removed 5 bases at V and 8 bases at J, with 15 bases between. The CDR3 is made up of 12 amino acids. As DNA, the CDR3 is TGCAGCGTTCAGATCCCGACCGTGGAAGCTTTCTTT. This translates into CSVQIPTVEAFF. The entire variable domain, with the rest obtained from reference TRBV29-1 and TRBJ1-1, is as follows: SAVISQKPSRDICQRGTSLTIQCQVDSQVTMMFWYRQQPGQSLTLIATANQGSEATYESGFVIDKFPISRPNLTFSTLTVSNMSPEDSSIYLCSVQIPTVEAFFGQGTRLTVV.

This clone has a single count. This chain joins TRBV6-1 and TRBJ2-6; possibly TRBD2 for D (5 bases). V was pared by 7 bases and J by 0 bases, with 7 bases between. The V gene's germline CDR1 is MNHNS and CDR2 SASEGT. This CDR3 spans 14 amino acids. CDR3 nucleotides: TGTGCCAGCACGAGGGACTCTGGGGCCAACGTCCTGACTTTC. This sequence encodes CASTRDSGANVLTF.

This chain connects TRBV7-2 to TRBJ2-1, with D perhaps TRBD1 (7 bases). The CDR3 is 15 residues long. V was shortened by 0 bases and J by 6 bases, with 12 bases between the two germline ends. Germline CDR1 reads SGHTA; CDR2 reads FQGNSA. The CDR3 DNA reads as TGTGCCAGCAGCTTAGCGTTCCAGGGGGGCAATGAGCAGTTCTTC. It encodes CASSLAFQGGNEQFF.

V gene TRBV7-8 combines with J gene TRBJ2-2, with 14 nucleotides matching TRBD2. CDR1 and CDR2 from the germline V gene are SGHVS and FQNEAQ. This CDR3 is 18 amino acids long. The V and J ends lost 3 bases and 0 bases, in that order; junction bases with no gene match: 3. The CDR3 region has the DNA TGTGCCAGCAGCTTGGGGACTAGCGGGGGCCCGAACACCGGGGAGCTGTTTTTT. It yields the protein CASSLGTSGGPNTGELFF.

The chain is built from TRBV2 and TRBJ1-5; 7 nucleotides line up with TRBD1. V dropped 6 bases and J dropped 4; count of bases not matched to a gene: 9. Germline CDR1 reads SNHLY; CDR2 reads FYNNEI. The CDR3 totals 15 residues. In DNA, the CDR3 is TGTGCCAGCAGCGGACGACAGGGAACTAATCAGCCCCAGCATTTT. It encodes CASSGRQGTNQPQHF.

The rearrangement uses TRBV21-1 and TRBJ2-1; the table's D call of TRBD2 was not tested on the DNA. TRBV21-1 is annotated as a pseudogene. This CDR3 has 17 residues. CDR3 nucleotides: TGTGCCAGCAGAAATATTATACTACACCATTCCGACAATGAGCAGTTCTTC. It is translated as CASRNIILHHSDNEQFF.

In this sample, this clone turned up a few times. The rearrangement links TRBV4-1 to TRBJ1-3, with D possibly matching TRBD1 (6 bases). V was shortened by 4 bases and J by 3 bases, with 7 bases between the two germline ends. The CDR3 sequence is 13 residues long. CDR1 and CDR2 (germline): MGHRA, YSYEKL. CDR3 nucleotide sequence: TGCGCCAGCAGCCGGGACATTGGAAACACCATATATTTT. It encodes CASSRDIGNTIYF.

V and J are TRBV29-1 and TRBJ1-1, with TRBD1 as a possible D gene (5 bases). The CDR3 spans 15 residues. In germline, CDR1 is SQVTM, CDR2 ANQGSEA. Trimming cost V 4 bases and J 0 bases, with 15 bases left between them. This CDR3 reads CSVGVLRGMNTEAFF. The CDR3 nucleotides read TGCAGCGTTGGTGTGTTGAGGGGAATGAACACTGAAGCTTTCTTT.

This chain joins TRBV5-5 and TRBJ1-6, with D perhaps matching TRBD1 (6 bases). Germline V CDR1 and CDR2: SGHKS, YYEKEE (reference sequence). This CDR3 has 15 residues. Trimming pared 0 bases from V and 9 bases from J, leaving 13 bases between. The CDR3 loop is CASSLEGRGVSPLHF. The DNA for the CDR3 is TGTGCCAGCAGCTTGGAAGGCAGGGGTGTTTCACCCCTCCACTTT.

This chain joins TRBV5-1 and TRBJ2-3; 9 bases line up with TRBD2. Germline CDR1 reads SGHRS; CDR2 reads YFSETQ. This CDR3 region has 15 residues. Trimming cost V 0 bases and J 4 bases; bases outside gene matches: 3. CDR3 sequence reads: CASSLAGTSPDTQYF. The CDR3 nucleotides read TGCGCCAGCAGCTTGGCCGGGACTAGCCCAGATACGCAGTATTTT.

The rearrangement links TRBV29-1 to TRBJ2-3; TRBD1 aligns across 7 bases. Germline lookup yields CDR1 SQVTM and CDR2 ANQGSEA. The V and J ends lost 3 bases and 2 bases, in that order; junction bases with no gene match: 5. CDR3 size: 14 residues. The CDR3 region has the DNA TGCAGCGTTGAGAGGGACAGTAACACAGATACGCAGTATTTT. It is translated as CSVERDSNTDTQYF.

The chain recombines TRBV11-2 with TRBJ2-3; a weak D match, TRBD1 (6 bases). Germline V lookup: CDR1 SGHAT, CDR2 FQNNGV. The CDR3 loop spans 14 amino acids. Trimming shortened V by 1 base and J by 8 bases, and 13 bases separated the two germline ends. CDR3 region: CASSLVGAGRTQYF. CDR3 nucleotide sequence: TGTGCCAGCAGCTTAGTGGGGGCTGGGCGTACGCAGTATTTT.

The chain links TRBV6-1 to TRBJ1-2; a weak D match, TRBD1 (5 bases). This CDR3 contains 12 residues. Trimming cost V 4 bases and J 6 bases, with 9 bases left between them. CDR1 and CDR2 (germline): MNHNS, SASEGT. CDR3 DNA sequence: TGTGCCAGCAGTGTTGTAGGGGATGGCTACACCTTC. Its protein product is CASSVVGDGYTF.

The V and J genes are TRBV10-3 and TRBJ1-2; D is unclear. The CDR3 spans 14 residues. The V gene lost 5 bases and the J gene lost 0 bases, with 10 bases spanning the gap. CDR1 ENHRY and CDR2 SYGVKD come from the germline V gene. CDR3 in DNA: TGTGCCATCAGTAAGGACGGTCCTAACTATGGCTACACCTTC. It codes for CAISKDGPNYGYTF.

The J gene is TRBJ1-1, the V gene TRBV5-4; D not resolved. Germline CDR1 is SGHNT and CDR2 is YYREEE (reference sequence). This CDR3 contains 14 residues. Trimming pared 0 bases from V and 1 base from J, leaving 7 bases between. The CDR3 nucleotides read TGTGCCAGCAGCTTGGGGAACAGGAACACTGAAGCTTTCTTT. Encoded protein: CASSLGNRNTEAFF.

The V call is TRBV19, the J call TRBJ1-5, with 8 bases that match TRBD1. Trimming cost V 9 bases and J 2 bases; bases outside gene matches: 9. Germline-derived CDR1 and CDR2 are LNHDA and SQIVND (reference sequence). The CDR3 contains 15 residues. The DNA for the CDR3 is TGTGCCAGCCGCCCTCAGACAGGGGGCAATCAGCCCCAGCATTTT. Amino acid sequence: CASRPQTGGNQPQHF.

The genes are TRBV7-2 and TRBJ2-2, with 8 bases fitting TRBD2. The V gene end was trimmed by 2 bases and the J gene end by 3 bases; junction bases not matched to a gene: 2. In germline, CDR1 is SGHTA, CDR2 FQGNSA. This CDR3 is 15 amino acids long. The CDR3 sequence is CASSLSGGHTGELFF. Here the CDR3 DNA reads TGTGCCAGCAGCTTAAGCGGGGGTCACACCGGGGAGCTGTTTTTT.

The rearrangement uses TRBV6-5 and TRBJ1-3; D is ambiguous. The CDR3 contains 14 residues. Germline V CDR1 and CDR2: MNHEY, SVGAGI. V was cut by 6 bases and J by 0 bases, with 9 bases left in between. Here the CDR3 DNA reads TGTGCCAGCAGACGGGCCCCCTCTGGAAACACCATATATTTT. Translation: CASRRAPSGNTIYF.

The J gene is TRBJ2-7, the V gene TRBV6-1; 7 bases are shared with TRBD2. CDR1 and CDR2 from the germline V gene are MNHNS and SASEGT. This CDR3 region has 15 residues. Trimming cost V 6 bases and J 3 bases; bases outside gene matches: 11. The CDR3 loop is CASSPIQGGNYEQYF. The CDR3 region has the DNA TGTGCCAGCAGCCCCATCCAGGGAGGGAACTACGAGCAGTACTTC.